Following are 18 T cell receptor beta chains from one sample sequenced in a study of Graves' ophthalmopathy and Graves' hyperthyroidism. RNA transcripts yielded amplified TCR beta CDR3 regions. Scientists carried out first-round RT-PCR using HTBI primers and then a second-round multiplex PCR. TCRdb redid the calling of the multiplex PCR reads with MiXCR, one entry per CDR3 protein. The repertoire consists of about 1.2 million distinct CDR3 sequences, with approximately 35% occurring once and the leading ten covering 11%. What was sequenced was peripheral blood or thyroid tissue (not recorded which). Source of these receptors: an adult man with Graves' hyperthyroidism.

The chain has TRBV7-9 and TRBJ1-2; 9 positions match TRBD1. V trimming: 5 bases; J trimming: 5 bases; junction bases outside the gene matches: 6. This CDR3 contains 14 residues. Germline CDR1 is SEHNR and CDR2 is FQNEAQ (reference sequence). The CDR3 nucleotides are TGTGCCAGCAGCCACCGGGACAGGGCGTATGGCTACACCTTC. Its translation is CASSHRDRAYGYTF. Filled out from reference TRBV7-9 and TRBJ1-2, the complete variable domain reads DTGVSQNPRHKITKRGQNVTFRCDPISEHNRLYWYRQTLGQGPEFLTYFQNEAQLEKSRLLSDRFSAERPKGSFSTLEIQRTEQGDSAMYLCASSHRDRAYGYTFGSGTRLTVV.

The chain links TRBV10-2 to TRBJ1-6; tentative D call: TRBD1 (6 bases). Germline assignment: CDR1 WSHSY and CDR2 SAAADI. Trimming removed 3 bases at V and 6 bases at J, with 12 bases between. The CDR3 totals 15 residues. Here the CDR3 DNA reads TGCGCCAGCAGTGATCTGGGGGGGCCTAATTCACCCCTCCACTTT. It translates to CASSDLGGPNSPLHF.

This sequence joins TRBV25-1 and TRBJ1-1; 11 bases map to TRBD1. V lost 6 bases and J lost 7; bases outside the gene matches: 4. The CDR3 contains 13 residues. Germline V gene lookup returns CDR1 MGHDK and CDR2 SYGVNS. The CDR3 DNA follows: TGTGCCAGCAGGAGGGGACAGGGGGATGAAGCTTTCTTT. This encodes CASRRGQGDEAFF.

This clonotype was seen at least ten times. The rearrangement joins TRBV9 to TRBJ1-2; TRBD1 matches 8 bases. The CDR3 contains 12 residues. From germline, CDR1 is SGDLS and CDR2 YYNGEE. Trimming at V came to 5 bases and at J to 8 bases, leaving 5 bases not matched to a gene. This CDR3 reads CASSQGAQGYTF. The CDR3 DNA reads TGTGCCAGCAGTCAGGGGGCGCAGGGCTACACCTTC.

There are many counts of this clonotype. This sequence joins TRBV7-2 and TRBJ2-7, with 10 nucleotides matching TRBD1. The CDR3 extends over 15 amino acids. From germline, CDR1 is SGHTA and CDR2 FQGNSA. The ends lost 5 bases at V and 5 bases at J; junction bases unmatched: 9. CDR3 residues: CASSRHGQGVDEQYF. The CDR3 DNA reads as TGTGCCAGCAGCCGACACGGACAGGGGGTCGACGAGCAGTACTTC.

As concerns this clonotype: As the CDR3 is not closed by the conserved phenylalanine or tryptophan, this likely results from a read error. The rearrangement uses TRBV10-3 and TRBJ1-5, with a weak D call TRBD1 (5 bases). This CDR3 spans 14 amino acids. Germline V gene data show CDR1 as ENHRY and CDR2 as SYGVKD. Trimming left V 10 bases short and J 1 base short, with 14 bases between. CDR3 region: CATQPAGSNQPQHL. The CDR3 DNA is TGTGCCACTCAACCGGCAGGGAGCAATCAGCCCCAGCATCTT.

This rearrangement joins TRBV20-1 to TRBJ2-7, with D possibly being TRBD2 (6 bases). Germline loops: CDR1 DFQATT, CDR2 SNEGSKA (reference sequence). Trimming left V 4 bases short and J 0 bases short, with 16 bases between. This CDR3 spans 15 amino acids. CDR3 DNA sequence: TGCAGTGCTATAGATTGGAGGGGAAGCTCCTACGAGCAGTACTTC. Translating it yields CSAIDWRGSSYEQYF.

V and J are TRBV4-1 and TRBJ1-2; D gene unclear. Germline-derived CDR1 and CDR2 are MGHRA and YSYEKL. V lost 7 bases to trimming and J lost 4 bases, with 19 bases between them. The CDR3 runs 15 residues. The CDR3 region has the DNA TGCGCCAGCACTGGGCTCTTCACGGTGGGCTATGGCTACACCTTC. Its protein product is CASTGLFTVGYGYTF.

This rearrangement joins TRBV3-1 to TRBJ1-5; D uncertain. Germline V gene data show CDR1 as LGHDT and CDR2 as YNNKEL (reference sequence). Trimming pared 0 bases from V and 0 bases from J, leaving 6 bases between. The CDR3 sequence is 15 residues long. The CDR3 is CASSQDHHSNQPQHF. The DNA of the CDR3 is TGTGCCAGCAGCCAAGATCATCATAGCAATCAGCCCCAGCATTTT.

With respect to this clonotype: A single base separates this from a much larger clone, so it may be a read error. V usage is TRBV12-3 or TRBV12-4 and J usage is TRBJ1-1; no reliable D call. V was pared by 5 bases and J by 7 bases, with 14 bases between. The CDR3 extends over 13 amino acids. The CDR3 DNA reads TGTGCCAGCAGTCCCCTACACCGAGGTGAAGCTTTCTTT. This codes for CASSPLHRGEAFF.

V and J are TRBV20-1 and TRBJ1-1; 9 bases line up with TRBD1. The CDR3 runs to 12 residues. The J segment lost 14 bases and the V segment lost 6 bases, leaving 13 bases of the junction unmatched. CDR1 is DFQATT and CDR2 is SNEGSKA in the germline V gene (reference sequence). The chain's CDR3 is CSAPDRGSWAFF. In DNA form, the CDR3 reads TGCAGTGCCCCGGACAGGGGATCTTGGGCGTTCTTT.

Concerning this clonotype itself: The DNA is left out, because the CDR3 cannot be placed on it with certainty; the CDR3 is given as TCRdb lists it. This CDR3 reads CSVLTGSHHEQYFGPIYTGELFF. The V call is TRBV29-1, the J call TRBJ2-2; the D call of TRBD1 is as the table states it, not checked on the DNA. Termini included, the CDR3 measures 23 amino acids. In germline, CDR1 is SQVTM, CDR2 ANQGSEA.

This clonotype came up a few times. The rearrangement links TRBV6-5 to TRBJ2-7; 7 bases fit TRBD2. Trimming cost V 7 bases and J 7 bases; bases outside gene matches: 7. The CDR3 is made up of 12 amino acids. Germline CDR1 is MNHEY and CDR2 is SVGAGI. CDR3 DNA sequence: TGTGCCAGCATTAAGCCGGGGGGAGAGCAGTACTTC. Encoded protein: CASIKPGGEQYF.

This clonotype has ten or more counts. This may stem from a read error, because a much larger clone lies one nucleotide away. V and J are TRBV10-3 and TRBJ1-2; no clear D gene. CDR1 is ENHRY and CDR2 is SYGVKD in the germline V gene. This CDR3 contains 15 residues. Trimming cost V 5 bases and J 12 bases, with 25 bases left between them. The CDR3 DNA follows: TGTGCCATCAGTCGAACCGGGCCTCCCCTCGGCGGCCACACCTTC. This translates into CAISRTGPPLGGHTF.

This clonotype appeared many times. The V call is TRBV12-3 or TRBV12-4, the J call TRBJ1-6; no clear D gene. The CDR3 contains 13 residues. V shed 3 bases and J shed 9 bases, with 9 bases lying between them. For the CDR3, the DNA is TGTGCCAGCAGTTTGTTCACAACTTCACCCCTCCACTTT. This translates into CASSLFTTSPLHF.

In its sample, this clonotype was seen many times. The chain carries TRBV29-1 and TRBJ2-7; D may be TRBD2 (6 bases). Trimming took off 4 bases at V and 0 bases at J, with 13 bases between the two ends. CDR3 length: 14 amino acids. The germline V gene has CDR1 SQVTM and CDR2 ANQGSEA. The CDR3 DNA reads TGCAGCGTTGGTACAGGAGGGGACTCCTACGAGCAGTACTTC. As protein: CSVGTGGDSYEQYF.

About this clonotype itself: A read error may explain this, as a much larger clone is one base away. The CDR3 DNA reads TGCAGCGTCCAAGCCCCGGACGGCTCCTACGAGCAGTACTTC. This sequence encodes CSVQAPDGSYEQYF. The chain carries TRBV29-1 and TRBJ2-7; D uncertain. Looked up from germline, CDR1 is SQVTM and CDR2 is ANQGSEA. This CDR3 is 14 amino acids long. The V end lost 6 bases, the J end lost 0 bases, and 15 bases lay between the germline ends.

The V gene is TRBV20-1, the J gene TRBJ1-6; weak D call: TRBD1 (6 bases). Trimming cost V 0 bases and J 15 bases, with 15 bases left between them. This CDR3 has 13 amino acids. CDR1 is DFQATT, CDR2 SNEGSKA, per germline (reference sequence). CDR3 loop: CSARDFQGSNLHF. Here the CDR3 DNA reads TGCAGTGCTAGAGATTTCCAGGGGTCGAACCTCCACTTT.